The clone carrying this TCR beta chain occurred many times. This sample is drawn from a study of T cells in Graves' hyperthyroidism and ophthalmopathy. Template material for amplifying TCR beta CDR3 regions consisted of RNA transcripts. First-round RT-PCR of the TCR CDR3 relied on the HTBI primer set. TCRdb fed the multiplex PCR reads into MiXCR, producing one record per CDR3 protein. The data contain roughly 350,000 distinct CDR3 sequences, about 13% of them seen just once; the ten biggest clones take up about 37%. Uncontrolled infection, other autoimmune disease, pregnancy or lactation disqualified patients from enrolment. Clinical symptoms, serum thyroxine and TRAb, thyroid ultrasound and orbital computed tomography were used for the diagnoses. The receptor comes from a woman between 35 and 50 years old with Graves' ophthalmopathy. Sequenced sample: blood.

Here the CDR3 DNA reads TGTGCCAGCGCTCGGGGAGGTTCCCTCAGCACAGATACGCAGTATTTT. Translating it yields CASARGGSLSTDTQYF. This sequence joins TRBV2 and TRBJ2-3; perhaps TRBD2 as D (6 bases). The V and J ends lost 8 bases and 0 bases respectively, with 18 bases between them. Looked up from germline, CDR1 is SNHLY and CDR2 is FYNNEI. The CDR3 contains 16 residues.